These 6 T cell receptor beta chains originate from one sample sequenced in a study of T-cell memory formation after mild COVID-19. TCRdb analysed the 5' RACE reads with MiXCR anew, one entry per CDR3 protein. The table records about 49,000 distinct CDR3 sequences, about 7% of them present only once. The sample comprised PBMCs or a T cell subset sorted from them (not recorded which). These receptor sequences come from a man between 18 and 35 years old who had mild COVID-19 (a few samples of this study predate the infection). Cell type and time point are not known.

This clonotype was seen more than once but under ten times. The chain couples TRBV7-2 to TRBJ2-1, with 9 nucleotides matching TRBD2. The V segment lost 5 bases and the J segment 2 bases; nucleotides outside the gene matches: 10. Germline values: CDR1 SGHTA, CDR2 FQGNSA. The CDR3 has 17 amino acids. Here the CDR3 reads CASSPRWGGGAYNEQFF. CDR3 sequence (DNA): TGTGCCAGCAGCCCACGTTGGGGCGGGGGGGCCTACAATGAGCAGTTCTTC. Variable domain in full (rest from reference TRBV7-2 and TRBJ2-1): GAGVSQSPSNKVTEKGKDVELRCDPISGHTALYWYRQSLGQGLEFLIYFQGNSAPDKSGLPSDRFSAERTGGSVSTLTIQRTQQEDSAVYLCASSPRWGGGAYNEQFFGPGTRLTVL.

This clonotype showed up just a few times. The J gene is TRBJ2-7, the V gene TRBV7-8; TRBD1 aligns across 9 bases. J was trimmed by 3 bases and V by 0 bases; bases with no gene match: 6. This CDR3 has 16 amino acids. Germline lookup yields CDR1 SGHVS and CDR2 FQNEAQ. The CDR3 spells CASSLALETGGYEQYF. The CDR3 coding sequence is TGTGCCAGCAGCTTAGCGCTGGAGACAGGGGGCTACGAGCAGTACTTC.

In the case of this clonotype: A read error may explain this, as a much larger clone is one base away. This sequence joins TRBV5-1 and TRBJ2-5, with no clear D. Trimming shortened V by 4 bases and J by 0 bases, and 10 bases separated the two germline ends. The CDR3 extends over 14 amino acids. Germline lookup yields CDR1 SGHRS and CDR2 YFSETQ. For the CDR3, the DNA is TGCGCCAGCAGCCAACAGATGTACCAAGAGACCCAGTACTTC. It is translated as CASSQQMYQETQYF.

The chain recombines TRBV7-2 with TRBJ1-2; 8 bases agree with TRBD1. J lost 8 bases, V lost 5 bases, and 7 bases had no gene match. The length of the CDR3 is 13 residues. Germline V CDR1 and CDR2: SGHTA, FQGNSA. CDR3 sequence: CASSAPTGVGYTF. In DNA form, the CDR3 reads TGTGCCAGCAGCGCGCCGACAGGGGTCGGCTACACCTTC.

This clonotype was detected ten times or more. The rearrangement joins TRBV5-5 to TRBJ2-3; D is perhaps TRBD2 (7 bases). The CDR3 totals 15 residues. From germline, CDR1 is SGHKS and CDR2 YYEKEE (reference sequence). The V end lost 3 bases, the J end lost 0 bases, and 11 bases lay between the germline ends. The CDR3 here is CASSSRGASTDTQYF. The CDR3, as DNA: TGTGCCAGCAGCTCACGGGGGGCTAGCACAGATACGCAGTATTTT.

The CDR3 loop reads CASSQARGGSRDGYTF. CDR3 coding DNA: TGCGCCAGCAGCCAAGCTCGTGGCGGTAGTAGGGATGGCTACACCTTC. This chain uses TRBV4-3 with TRBJ1-2; no clear D. Trimming cost V 1 base and J 6 bases, with 18 bases left between them. Germline CDR1 and CDR2: LGHNA and YSLEER. This CDR3 is built from 16 residues.